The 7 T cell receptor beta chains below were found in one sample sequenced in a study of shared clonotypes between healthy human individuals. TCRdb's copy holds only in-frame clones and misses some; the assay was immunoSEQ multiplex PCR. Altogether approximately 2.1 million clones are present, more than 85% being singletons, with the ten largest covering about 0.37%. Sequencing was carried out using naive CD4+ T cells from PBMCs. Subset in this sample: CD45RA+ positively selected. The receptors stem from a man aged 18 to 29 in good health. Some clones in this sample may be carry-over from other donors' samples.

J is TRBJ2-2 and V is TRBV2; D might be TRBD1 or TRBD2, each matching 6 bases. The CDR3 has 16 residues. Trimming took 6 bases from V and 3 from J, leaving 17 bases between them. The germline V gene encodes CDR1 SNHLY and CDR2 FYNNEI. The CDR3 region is CASRDFGGRDTGELFF. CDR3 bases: TGTGCCAGCAGGGACTTCGGGGGCCGAGACACCGGGGAGCTGTTTTTT.

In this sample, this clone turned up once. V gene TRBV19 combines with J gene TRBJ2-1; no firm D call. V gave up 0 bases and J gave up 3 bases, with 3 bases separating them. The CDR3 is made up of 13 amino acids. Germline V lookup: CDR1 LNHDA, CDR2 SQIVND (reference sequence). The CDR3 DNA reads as TGTGCCAGTAGTATAGACCACTACAATGAGCAGTTCTTC. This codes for CASSIDHYNEQFF.

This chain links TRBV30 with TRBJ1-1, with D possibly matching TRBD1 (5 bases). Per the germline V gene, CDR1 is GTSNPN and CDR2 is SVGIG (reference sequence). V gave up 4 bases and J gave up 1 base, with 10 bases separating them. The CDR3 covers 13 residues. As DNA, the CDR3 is TGTGCCTGGATGGGGACGGAGAACACTGAAGCTTTCTTT. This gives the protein CAWMGTENTEAFF.

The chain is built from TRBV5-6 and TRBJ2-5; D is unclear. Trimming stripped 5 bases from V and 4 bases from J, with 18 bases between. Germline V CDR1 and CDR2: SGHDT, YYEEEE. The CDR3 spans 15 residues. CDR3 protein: CASSQRPLFLETQYF. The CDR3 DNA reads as TGTGCCAGCAGTCAGAGACCCCTTTTTTTAGAGACCCAGTACTTC.

CDR3 DNA: TGTGCCAGCAGCTTAGTTGGAAACACCATATATTTT. Translating gives CASSLVGNTIYF. The V gene is TRBV7-8, the J gene TRBJ1-3; D unclear. This CDR3 has 12 residues. Per the germline V gene, CDR1 is SGHVS and CDR2 is FQNEAQ. V dropped 1 base and J dropped 3 bases, with 1 base sitting between them. Supplemented by reference TRBV7-8 and TRBJ1-3, the full variable domain reads GAGVSQSPRYKVAKRGQDVALRCDPISGHVSLFWYQQALGQGPEFLTYFQNEAQLDKSGLPSDRFFAERPEGSVSTLKIQRTQQEDSAVYLCASSLVGNTIYFGEGSWLTVV.

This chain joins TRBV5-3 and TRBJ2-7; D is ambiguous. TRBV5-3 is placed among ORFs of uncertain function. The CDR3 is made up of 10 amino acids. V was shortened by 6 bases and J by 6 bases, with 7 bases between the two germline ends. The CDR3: CARTLGEQYF. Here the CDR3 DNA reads TGTGCCAGAACCCTCGGCGAGCAGTACTTC.

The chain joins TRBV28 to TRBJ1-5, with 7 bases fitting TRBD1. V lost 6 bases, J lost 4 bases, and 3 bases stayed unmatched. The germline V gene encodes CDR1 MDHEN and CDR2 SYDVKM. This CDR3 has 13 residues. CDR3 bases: TGTGCCAGCAGGGCGGGACAGAATCAGCCCCAGCATTTT. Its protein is CASRAGQNQPQHF.